Included here is one T cell receptor beta chain sequence, with context. This specimen comes from a study of T-cell reconstitution after alpha-beta-depleted transplantation in children. Unique molecular identifiers were incorporated when the TCRbeta library was constructed. MiXCR, applied by TCRdb to the PCR reads, yields one record per CDR3 protein. The sample consists of 700,000 to 950,000 distinct CDR3 sequences, 16% of them appearing once. V shed 1 base and J shed 5 bases, with 12 bases lying between them. The CDR3 is 14 residues long. CDR1 is SGHRS and CDR2 is YFSETQ in the germline V gene. The J gene is TRBJ1-2, the V gene TRBV5-1; TRBD1 is a possible D gene (5 bases). The TCR originated in a male patient younger than 18 who had a stem cell transplant for acute lymphoblastic leukemia, so the T cells may come from the graft donor. The sequenced sample was PBMCs, mostly from graft donor cells, obtained 360 days after TCRalphabeta/CD19-depleted stem cell transplant. The CDR3 region has the DNA TGCGCCAGCAGCTTGAAGAGGGGTCCATATGGCTACACCTTC. Protein product: CASSLKRGPYGYTF.